Below, 31 T cell receptor beta chains from the same sample are listed, as sequenced in a study of monozygotic twins with inflammatory bowel disease. With the 5' RACE reads reprocessed, TCRdb shows one record per CDR3 protein and no DNA. This table lists approximately 400,000 distinct CDR3 sequences. The sample consisted of blood. The receptors derive from a human donor with ulcerative colitis or Crohn's disease, or a healthy co-twin of an affected twin (not recorded which).

The rearrangement joins TRBV6-5 to TRBJ2-2; TCRdb's D call of TRBD2 is untestable without DNA. Germline V gene data show CDR1 as MNHEY and CDR2 as SVGAGI. The CDR3 has 17 residues. This chain's CDR3 is CASSYHASGIVAGELFF.

The rearrangement joins TRBV28 to TRBJ2-6; TCRdb's D call, TRBD1, is unchecked because there is no DNA. Germline V gives CDR1 MDHEN, CDR2 SYDVKM. This CDR3 region has 15 residues. The CDR3 reads CASSSTGAGANVLTF.

The chain is built from TRBV20-1 and TRBJ2-7. Germline CDR1 is DFQATT and CDR2 is SNEGSKA (reference sequence). The CDR3 runs to 15 residues. The CDR3 reads CSARDEAVTSYEQYF.

The chain uses TRBV7-9 and TRBJ2-2; the D call of TRBD2 rests on TCRdb alone, since no DNA is present to check it. The germline CDR1 and CDR2 sequences are SEHNR and FQNEAQ (reference sequence). The CDR3 contains 15 residues. The CDR3 sequence: CASSLLREVTGELFF.

V gene TRBV7-9 combines with J gene TRBJ2-1; checking the TCRdb D call of TRBD1 is not possible without DNA. The CDR3 is 15 amino acids. CDR1 is SEHNR and CDR2 is FQNEAQ in the germline V gene (reference sequence). The CDR3 loop reads CASSLGTGMDNEQFF.

The chain is built from TRBV20-1 and TRBJ1-2; TCRdb returns TRBD1, unconfirmable since there is no DNA. CDR3 length equals 14 residues. In germline, CDR1 is DFQATT, CDR2 SNEGSKA (reference sequence). This chain's CDR3 is CSAVSSDGAYGYTF.

The CDR3 sequence is CASSLEIRVEAFF. The rearrangement uses TRBV12-3 or TRBV12-4 and TRBJ1-1; TCRdb lists TRBD1, though no DNA is available to test this call. The CDR3 spans 13 residues.

J is TRBJ2-5 and V is TRBV5-1. Germline-derived CDR1 and CDR2 are SGHRS and YFSETQ. This CDR3 comprises 15 residues. The CDR3 here is CASSLGRNGEETQYF.

The chain recombines TRBV7-2 with TRBJ2-5; TCRdb returns TRBD1, unconfirmable since there is no DNA. The germline V gene has CDR1 SGHTA and CDR2 FQGNSA. There are 14 residues in the CDR3. The CDR3 reads CASSFQQGQETQYF.

The J gene is TRBJ2-5, the V gene TRBV7-2; no DNA is available, so the TRBD1 call from TCRdb remains unchecked. Germline lookup yields CDR1 SGHTA and CDR2 FQGNSA. The CDR3 is made up of 14 amino acids. The CDR3 sequence is CASSIQGRQETQYF. The full variable domain, completed using reference TRBV7-2 and TRBJ2-5, is GAGVSQSPSNKVTEKGKDVELRCDPISGHTALYWYRQSLGQGLEFLIYFQGNSAPDKSGLPSDRFSAERTGGSVSTLTIQRTQQEDSAVYLCASSIQGRQETQYFGPGTRLLVL.

The chain joins TRBV7-3 to TRBJ2-3; TCRdb indicates TRBD1, and absent DNA this call remains unverified. The V gene's germline CDR1 is SGHTA and CDR2 FQGTGA. The CDR3 has 19 amino acids. The CDR3 region is CASSLKSPGAGTLSDTQYF.

The chain carries TRBV18 and TRBJ1-2; lacking DNA, the TRBD1 call made by TCRdb goes unchecked. This CDR3 contains 12 residues. Germline CDR1 reads KGHSH; CDR2 reads LQKENI. CDR3 residues: CASSSTGEGYTF. Combining the CDR3 with reference TRBV18 and TRBJ1-2 gives the whole variable domain NAGVMQNPRHLVRRRGQEARLRCSPMKGHSHVYWYRQLPEEGLKFMVYLQKENIIDESGMPKERFSAEFPKEGPSILRIQQVVRGDSAAYFCASSSTGEGYTFGSGTRLTVV.

This chain links TRBV4-3 with TRBJ1-2. Germline V gene data show CDR1 as LGHNA and CDR2 as YSLEER. This CDR3 comprises 15 residues. CDR3 sequence reads: CASSQDSLSNYGYTF.

Here the CDR3 reads CASTEQGDGYTF. The V and J genes are TRBV19 and TRBJ1-2; the TRBD1 assignment by TCRdb is unverifiable without DNA. Germline loops: CDR1 LNHDA, CDR2 SQIVND (reference sequence). The CDR3 sequence is 12 residues long.

The chain links TRBV20-1 to TRBJ2-5; absent DNA, TCRdb's TRBD1 call cannot be checked. The V gene's germline CDR1 is DFQATT and CDR2 SNEGSKA (reference sequence). This CDR3 contains 13 residues. CDR3 amino acids: CSSVDRTQETQYF.

The rearrangement links TRBV4-3 to TRBJ1-6. The CDR3 is made up of 14 amino acids. Germline lookup yields CDR1 LGHNA and CDR2 YSLEER. CDR3 protein: CASSQGSYNSPLHF.

The gene calls are TRBV2 and TRBJ2-7. This CDR3 has 14 amino acids. Germline lookup yields CDR1 SNHLY and CDR2 FYNNEI. The CDR3 spells CASSEFRTAYEQYF.

The chain uses TRBV5-1 and TRBJ2-3; TCRdb outputs TRBD2, but without DNA this stays unchecked. The CDR3 extends over 14 amino acids. Germline CDR1 SGHRS, CDR2 YFSETQ. CDR3 amino acids: CASNQGGPWDTQYF.

This rearrangement joins TRBV12-3 or TRBV12-4 to TRBJ2-3; as DNA is missing, the TRBD2 call by TCRdb cannot be tested. The CDR3 is made up of 17 amino acids. The chain's CDR3 is CASSRRVAGGPIDTQYF.

The gene calls are TRBV20-1 and TRBJ1-1. Germline V gene lookup returns CDR1 DFQATT and CDR2 SNEGSKA (reference sequence). The CDR3 is 14 amino acids. CDR3 residues: CSAPLGSVNTEASF.

The chain is built from TRBV28 and TRBJ1-5; with no DNA, the TCRdb D assignment of TRBD1 cannot be verified. Germline V gene lookup returns CDR1 MDHEN and CDR2 SYDVKM. The CDR3 is 15 residues long. CDR3 in amino acids: CASSQTGGRNQPQHF.

The CDR3 protein is CASSHFLAGGRLEQFF. This chain links TRBV4-2 with TRBJ2-1; TCRdb gives TRBD2 as the D gene, but with no DNA this cannot be confirmed. Germline assignment: CDR1 LGHNA and CDR2 YNFKEQ. This CDR3 contains 16 residues.

This chain uses TRBV12-3 or TRBV12-4 with TRBJ2-1; TCRdb reports TRBD1, a call that lacks DNA to check it against. This CDR3 is built from 17 residues. CDR3 loop: CASSSEGGLWSADEQFF.

This chain joins TRBV30 and TRBJ2-3; TCRdb names TRBD2, which stays unverified in the absence of DNA. This CDR3 is 18 amino acids long. Per the germline V gene, CDR1 is GTSNPN and CDR2 is SVGIG (reference sequence). CDR3 sequence: CAWKTGGHSGKLTDTQYF. The entire variable domain, with the rest obtained from reference TRBV30 and TRBJ2-3, is as follows: SQTIHQWPATLVQPVGSPLSLECTVEGTSNPNLYWYRQAAGRGLQLLFYSVGIGQISSEVPQNLSASRPQDRQFILSSKKLLLSDSGFYLCAWKTGGHSGKLTDTQYFGPGTRLTVL.

Here the CDR3 reads CASSSRGAGQGVNEQFF. The V and J genes are TRBV9 and TRBJ2-1; the TCRdb call, TRBD1, lacks DNA for checking. The CDR3 totals 17 residues. Germline assignment: CDR1 SGDLS and CDR2 YYNGEE. Combining the CDR3 with reference TRBV9 and TRBJ2-1 gives the whole variable domain DSGVTQTPKHLITATGQRVTLRCSPRSGDLSVYWYQQSLDQGLQFLIQYYNGEERAKGNILERFSAQQFPDLHSELNLSSLELGDSALYFCASSSRGAGQGVNEQFFGPGTRLTVL.

This chain connects TRBV20-1 to TRBJ2-7; TCRdb gives TRBD1 as the D gene, but with no DNA this cannot be confirmed. This CDR3 has 12 amino acids. Germline CDR1 DFQATT, CDR2 SNEGSKA (reference sequence). The CDR3 here is CSASSSRYEQYF.

The rearrangement links TRBV28 to TRBJ2-7; TCRdb designates TRBD1, a call that cannot be tested without DNA. Germline CDR1 is MDHEN and CDR2 is SYDVKM. This CDR3 region has 14 residues. The CDR3: CASRGTDRPYEQYF.

The gene calls are TRBV12-3 or TRBV12-4 and TRBJ1-1. The CDR3 is made up of 14 amino acids. CDR3 loop: CASRREAGGTEAFF.

V and J are TRBV6-2 or TRBV6-3 and TRBJ2-1; without DNA, the TCRdb call of TRBD1 cannot be checked. The germline gives CDR1 MNHEY, CDR2 SVGEGT. The CDR3 consists of 16 residues. The CDR3 is CASSPRGRGAYNEQFF.

This chain joins TRBV6-1 and TRBJ2-6; TCRdb names TRBD1, which stays unverified in the absence of DNA. Germline V gene lookup returns CDR1 MNHNS and CDR2 SASEGT. The CDR3 is 16 amino acids. The chain's CDR3 is CASSMGGGSGANVLTF.

This chain uses TRBV3-1 with TRBJ2-5. Germline CDR1 and CDR2: LGHDT and YNNKEL (reference sequence). The CDR3 contains 12 residues. The CDR3: CASSQLRETQYF.